Sequencing of this T cell receptor beta chain was carried out in a study of blood T cell repertoires in COVID-19 (dated by TCRdb to between 2020 and 2021). Concerning the study at large: The collaborator samples originated in the United States, Italy and Spain and spanned the acute and convalescent phases of COVID-19. The samples were drawn from two sources: the first 160 participants of the ongoing ImmuneRACE study, and about 1,300 subjects contributed by 6 global collaborators. A de-identified subject ID, COVID-19 status, age in years and sex were almost always included in the sample metadata. The dataset comprised deeply sampled blood TCRbeta repertoires from subjects exposed to, actively infected with, or recovered from COVID-19. The prospective study material was composed of cDNA or gDNA derived from T cells, B-cell-depleted T cells, or PBMCs. Where HLA class I and class II types were available, the types were taken from metadata supplied by the sample provider, not from assay-based typing. A freely available public database, intended as a resource for researchers studying the immune response to SARS-CoV-2, is where the repertoires were released.

On this clone: The antigen it recognizes is unknown. Base qualities are missing; no much larger clone stands one base away.

TCRbeta CDR3 regions were amplified from genomic DNA by means of the immunoSEQ Assay, a bias-controlled multiplex PCR. The original pipeline was this. The number of nucleated cells in each sample was estimated from the amplification of reference gene primers within the assay. To quantify the absolute abundance of each unique TCRbeta CDR3 rearrangement, sequence reads were collapsed and filtered. For each sample, productive Simpson clonality was calculated as the square root of Simpson's diversity index across productive rearrangements. TCRdb retrieved this table from immuneACCESS and kept in-frame rearrangements only. Not all clones are present; in checked studies, unresolved V genes account for under half, and no reason is known for the remainder. The DNA gave D and trimming, while V, J and clone size come from that table. The sample profile shows roughly 260,000 clones; about 88% of them were found once. Approximately 11% of the sample rests with the top ten.

One collaborating source in Seattle enrolled patients during active infection and followed them longitudinally through the course of disease. The collaborating institutions used their own protocols to collect whole blood in K2EDTA tubes. Collaborator samples were shipped for TCRbeta analysis as frozen whole blood, isolated PBMCs, or DNA extracted from either sample type. What the research found in general, with its limitations: Clinical and demographic metadata were provided uncurated, with the amount varying by source and participant.

Per the germline V gene, MNHEY is the CDR1 and SVGEGT is the CDR2. The V end loses 6 bases and the J end loses 8 bases, and a stretch of 11 bases separates them. The CDR3 contains 12 residues, cysteine and phenylalanine counted. Solely the CDR3 DNA is kept, with 36 bases framed from the first base. The V gene is TRBV6-2 or TRBV6-3 and the J gene is TRBJ2-1; the D gene assignment is ambiguous. This TCR derives from a young woman with COVID-19, enrolled during active disease. The sequenced sample was peripheral blood. In nucleotides, the sequence is TGTGCCAGCAGCAACTCGGGTCATGAGCAGTTCTTC. The translation is CASSNSGHEQFF.